This TCR beta chain was sequenced during a study of cytomegalovirus exposure and HLA in healthy donors. Overall study results and limits: The study designated 150 to 200 TCR beta chains cytomegalovirus-associated.

In the PCR, 60 Vbeta and 13 Jbeta primers were used. Some clones are missing from TCRdb's copy, which holds only in-frame ones; the method was immunoSEQ multiplex PCR. The sample has 150,000 to 200,000 clones, 85% seen once. Germline V lookup: CDR1 MNHEY, CDR2 SVGAGI. This CDR3 comprises 15 residues. Worth noting for this clone: Its specificity is unknown.

The V and J genes are TRBV6-5 and TRBJ2-5; 11 bases match TRBD2. The J call is uncertain, as TRBJ2-7 better fits the DNA end. Sequenced: PBMCs. The sequence was obtained from a woman in her forties or fifties in good health and CMV-seronegative. The CDR3 sequence: CASSYSTSGAYEQYF. CDR3 DNA sequence: TGTGCCAGCAGTTACTCGACTAGCGGGGCCTACGAGCAGTACTTC.